The present T cell receptor beta chain was sequenced within a study of blood T cell repertoires in COVID-19. The germline gives CDR1 MNHEY, CDR2 SVGEGT. Losses at the gene ends were 6 bases for V and 4 bases for J; bases not matched to a gene: 11. This CDR3 is built from 16 residues. Profiling relied on immunoSEQ multiplex PCR, and the TCRdb table lists in-frame clones only, not all of them. The sample has fewer than 100,000 clones, about 90% seen once. The specimen was peripheral blood. The clonotype originates from a human donor with acute or convalescent COVID-19. The donor label of this sample is uncertain. This rearrangement joins TRBV6-2 or TRBV6-3 to TRBJ2-2, with 7 nucleotides matching TRBD1. The CDR3 DNA reads TGTGCCAGCAGCCTTAACGGCGAGGGGGCCACCGGGGAGCTGTTTTTT. Residues: CASSLNGEGATGELFF.